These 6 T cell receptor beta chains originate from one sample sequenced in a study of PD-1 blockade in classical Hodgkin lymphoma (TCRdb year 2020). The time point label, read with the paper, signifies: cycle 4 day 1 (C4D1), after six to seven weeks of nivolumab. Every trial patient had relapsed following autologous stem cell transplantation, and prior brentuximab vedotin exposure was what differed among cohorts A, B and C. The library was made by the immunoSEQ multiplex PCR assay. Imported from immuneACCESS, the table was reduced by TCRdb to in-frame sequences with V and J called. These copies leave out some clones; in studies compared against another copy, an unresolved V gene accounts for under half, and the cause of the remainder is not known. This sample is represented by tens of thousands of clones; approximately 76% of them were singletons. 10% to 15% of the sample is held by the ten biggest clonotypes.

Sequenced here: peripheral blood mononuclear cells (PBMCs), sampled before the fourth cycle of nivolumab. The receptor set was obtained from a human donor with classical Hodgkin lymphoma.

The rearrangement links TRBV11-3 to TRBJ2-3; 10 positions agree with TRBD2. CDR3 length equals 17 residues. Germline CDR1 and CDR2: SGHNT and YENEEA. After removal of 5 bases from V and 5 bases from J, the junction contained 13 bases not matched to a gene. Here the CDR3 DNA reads TGTGCCAGCAGCCCATCAGTAGCGGGAGGATTGGGAGATACGCAGTATTTT. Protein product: CASSPSVAGGLGDTQYF.

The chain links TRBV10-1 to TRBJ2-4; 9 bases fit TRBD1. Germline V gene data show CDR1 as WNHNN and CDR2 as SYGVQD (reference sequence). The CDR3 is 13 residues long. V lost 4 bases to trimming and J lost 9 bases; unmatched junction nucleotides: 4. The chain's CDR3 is CASSVDRGSIQYF. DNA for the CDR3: TGCGCCAGCAGTGTCGACAGGGGGAGCATTCAGTACTTC.

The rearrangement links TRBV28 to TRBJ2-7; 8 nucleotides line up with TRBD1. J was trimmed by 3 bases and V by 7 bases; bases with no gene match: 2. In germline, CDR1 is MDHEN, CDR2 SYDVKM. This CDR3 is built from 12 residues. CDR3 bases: TGTGCCAGCAAAGGACAGGGCTACGAGCAGTACTTC. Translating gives CASKGQGYEQYF.

The CDR3, as DNA: TGTGCCAGCAGGAGGGACTACTCCTACGAGCAGTACTTC. This translates into CASRRDYSYEQYF. The chain uses TRBV6-5 and TRBJ2-7; TRBD2 aligns across 7 bases. Germline CDR1 reads MNHEY; CDR2 reads SVGAGI. This CDR3 is 13 amino acids long. V dropped 6 bases and J dropped 0; count of bases not matched to a gene: 2.

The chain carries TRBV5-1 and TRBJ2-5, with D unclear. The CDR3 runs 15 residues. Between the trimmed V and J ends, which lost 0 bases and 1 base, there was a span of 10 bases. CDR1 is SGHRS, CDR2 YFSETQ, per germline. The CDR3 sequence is CASSLEASLQETQYF. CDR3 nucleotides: TGCGCCAGCAGCTTGGAGGCCTCCCTCCAAGAGACCCAGTACTTC.

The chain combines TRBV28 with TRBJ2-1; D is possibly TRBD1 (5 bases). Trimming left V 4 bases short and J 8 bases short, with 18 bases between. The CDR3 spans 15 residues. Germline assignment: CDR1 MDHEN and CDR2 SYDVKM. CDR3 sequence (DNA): TGTGCCAGCAGTTACTTAGGAACTGACAGCGATGAGCAGTTCTTC. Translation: CASSYLGTDSDEQFF.